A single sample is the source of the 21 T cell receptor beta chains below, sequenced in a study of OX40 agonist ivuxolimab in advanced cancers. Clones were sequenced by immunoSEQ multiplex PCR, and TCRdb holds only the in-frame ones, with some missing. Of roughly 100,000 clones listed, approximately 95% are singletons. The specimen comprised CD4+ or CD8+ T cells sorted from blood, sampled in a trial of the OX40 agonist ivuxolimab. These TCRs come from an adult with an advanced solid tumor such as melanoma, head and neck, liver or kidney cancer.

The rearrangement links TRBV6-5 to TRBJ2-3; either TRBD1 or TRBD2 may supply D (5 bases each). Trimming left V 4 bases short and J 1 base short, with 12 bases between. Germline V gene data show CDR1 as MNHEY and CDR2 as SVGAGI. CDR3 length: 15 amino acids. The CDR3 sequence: CASSLGEMGTDTQYF. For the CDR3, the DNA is TGTGCCAGCAGTTTAGGGGAGATGGGCACAGATACGCAGTATTTT.

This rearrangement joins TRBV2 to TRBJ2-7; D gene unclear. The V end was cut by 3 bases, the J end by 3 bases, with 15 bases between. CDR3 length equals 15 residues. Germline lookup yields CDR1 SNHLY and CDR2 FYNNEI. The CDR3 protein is CASSENPESSYEQYF. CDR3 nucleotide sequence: TGTGCCAGCAGTGAGAACCCGGAATCCAGCTACGAGCAGTACTTC. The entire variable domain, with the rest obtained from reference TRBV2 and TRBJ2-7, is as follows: EPEVTQTPSHQVTQMGQEVILRCVPISNHLYFYWYRQILGQKVEFLVSFYNNEISEKSEIFDDQFSVERPDGSNFTLKIRSTKLEDSAMYFCASSENPESSYEQYFGPGTRLTVT.

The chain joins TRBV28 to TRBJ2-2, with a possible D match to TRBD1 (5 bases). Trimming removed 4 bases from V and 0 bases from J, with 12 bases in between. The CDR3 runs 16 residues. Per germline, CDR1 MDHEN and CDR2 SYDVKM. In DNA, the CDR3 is TGTGCCAGCAGTTCGAGAACAGGTGCGAACACCGGGGAGCTGTTTTTT. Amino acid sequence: CASSSRTGANTGELFF.

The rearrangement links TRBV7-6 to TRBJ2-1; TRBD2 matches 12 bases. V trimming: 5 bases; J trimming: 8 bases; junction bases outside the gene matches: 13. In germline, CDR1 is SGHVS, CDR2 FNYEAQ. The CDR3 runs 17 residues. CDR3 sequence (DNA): TGTGCCAGCAGCCCCCGGACTAGCGGGGAGAGATCCCATGAGCAGTTCTTC. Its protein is CASSPRTSGERSHEQFF.

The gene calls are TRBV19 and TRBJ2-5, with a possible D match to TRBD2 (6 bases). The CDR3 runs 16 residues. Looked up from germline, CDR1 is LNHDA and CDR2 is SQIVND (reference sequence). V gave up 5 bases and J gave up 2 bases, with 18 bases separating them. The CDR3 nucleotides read TGTGCCAGTAGTGGGGAAGTGGGAGGCCATCAAGAGACCCAGTACTTC. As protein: CASSGEVGGHQETQYF.

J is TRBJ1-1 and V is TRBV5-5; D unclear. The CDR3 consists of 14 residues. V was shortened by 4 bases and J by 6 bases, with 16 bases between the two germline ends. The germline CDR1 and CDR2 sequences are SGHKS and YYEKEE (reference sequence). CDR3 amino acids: CASSPLLGTSEAFF. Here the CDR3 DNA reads TGTGCCAGCAGCCCCTTACTGGGCACTTCTGAAGCTTTCTTT.

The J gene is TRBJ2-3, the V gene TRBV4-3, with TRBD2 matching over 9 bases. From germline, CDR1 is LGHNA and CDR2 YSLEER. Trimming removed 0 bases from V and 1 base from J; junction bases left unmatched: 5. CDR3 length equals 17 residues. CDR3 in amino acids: CASSQEVAGVGTDTQYF. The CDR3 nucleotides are TGCGCCAGCAGCCAAGAAGTAGCGGGAGTGGGCACAGATACGCAGTATTTT.

This CDR3 reads CASSYVDQGGEQFF. CDR3 sequence (DNA): TGCGCCAGCAGCTACGTCGATCAGGGGGGTGAGCAGTTCTTC. The chain couples TRBV5-1 to TRBJ2-1; D perhaps matches TRBD1 (7 bases). Germline lookup yields CDR1 SGHRS and CDR2 YFSETQ. Deletions cut 3 bases from V and 9 bases from J, with 16 bases between. The CDR3 has 14 residues.

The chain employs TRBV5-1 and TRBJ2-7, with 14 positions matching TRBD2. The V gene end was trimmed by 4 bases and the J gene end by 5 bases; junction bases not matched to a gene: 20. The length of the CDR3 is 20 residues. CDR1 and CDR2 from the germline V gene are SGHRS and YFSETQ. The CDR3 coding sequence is TGCGCCAGCAGCCCCACAACCGGGACTAGCGGGAGAGGTGTCGGGGACGAGCAGTACTTC. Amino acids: CASSPTTGTSGRGVGDEQYF. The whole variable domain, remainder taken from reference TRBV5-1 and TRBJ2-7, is KAGVTQTPRYLIKTRGQQVTLSCSPISGHRSVSWYQQTPGQGLQFLFEYFSETQRNKGNFPGRFSGRQFSNSRSEMNVSTLELGDSALYLCASSPTTGTSGRGVGDEQYFGPGTRLTVT.

The CDR3 reads CASSLPGGGANEKLFF. For the CDR3, the DNA is TGCGCCAGCAGCTTGCCTGGTGGGGGGGCTAATGAAAAACTGTTTTTT. The J gene is TRBJ1-4, the V gene TRBV5-1; D might be TRBD1 (5 bases). From germline, CDR1 is SGHRS and CDR2 YFSETQ. V was trimmed by 1 base and J by 3 bases, leaving 13 bases between them. CDR3 length: 16 amino acids.

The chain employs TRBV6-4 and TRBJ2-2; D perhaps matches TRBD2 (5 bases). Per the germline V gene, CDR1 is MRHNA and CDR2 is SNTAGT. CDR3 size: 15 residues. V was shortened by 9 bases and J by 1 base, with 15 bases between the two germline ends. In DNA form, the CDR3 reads TGTGCCAGTACCCTCCGGGGTAGGAACACCGGGGAGCTGTTTTTT. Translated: CASTLRGRNTGELFF.

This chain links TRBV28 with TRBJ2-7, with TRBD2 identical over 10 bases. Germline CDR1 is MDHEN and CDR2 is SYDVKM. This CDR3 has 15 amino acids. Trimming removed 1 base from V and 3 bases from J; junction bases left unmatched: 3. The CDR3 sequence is CASSLSTSGIYEQYF. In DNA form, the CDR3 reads TGTGCCAGCAGTTTATCTACTAGCGGGATCTACGAGCAGTACTTC.

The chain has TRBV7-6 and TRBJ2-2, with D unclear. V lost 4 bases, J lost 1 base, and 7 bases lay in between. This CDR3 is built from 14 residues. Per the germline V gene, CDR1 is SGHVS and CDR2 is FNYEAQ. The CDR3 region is CASSSLMNTGELFF. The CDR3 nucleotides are TGTGCCAGCAGCTCACTCATGAACACCGGGGAGCTGTTTTTT. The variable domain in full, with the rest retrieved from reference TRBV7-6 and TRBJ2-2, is GAGVSQSPRYKVTKRGQDVALRCDPISGHVSLYWYRQALGQGPEFLTYFNYEAQQDKSGLPNDRFSAERPEGSISTLTIQRTEQRDSAMYRCASSSLMNTGELFFGEGSRLTVL.

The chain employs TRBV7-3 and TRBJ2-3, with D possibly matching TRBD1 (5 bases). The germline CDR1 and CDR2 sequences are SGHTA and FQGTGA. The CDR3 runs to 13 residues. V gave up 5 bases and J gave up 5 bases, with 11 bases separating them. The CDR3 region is CASSASQVDTQYF. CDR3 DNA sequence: TGTGCCAGCAGCGCTTCACAGGTAGATACGCAGTATTTT.

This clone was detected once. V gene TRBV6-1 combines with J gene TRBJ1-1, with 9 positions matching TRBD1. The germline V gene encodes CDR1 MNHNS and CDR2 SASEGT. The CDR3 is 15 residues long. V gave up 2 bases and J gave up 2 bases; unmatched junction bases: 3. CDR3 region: CASSERGQGNTEAFF. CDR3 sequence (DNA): TGTGCCAGCAGTGAAAGGGGACAGGGCAACACTGAAGCTTTCTTT.

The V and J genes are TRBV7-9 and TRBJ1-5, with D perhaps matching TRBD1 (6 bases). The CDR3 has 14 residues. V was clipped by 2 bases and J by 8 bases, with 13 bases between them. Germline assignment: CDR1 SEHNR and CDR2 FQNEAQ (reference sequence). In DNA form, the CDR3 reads TGTGCCAGCAGCTTACGAGGGGGGCGGGAGCCCCAGCATTTT. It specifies CASSLRGGREPQHF.

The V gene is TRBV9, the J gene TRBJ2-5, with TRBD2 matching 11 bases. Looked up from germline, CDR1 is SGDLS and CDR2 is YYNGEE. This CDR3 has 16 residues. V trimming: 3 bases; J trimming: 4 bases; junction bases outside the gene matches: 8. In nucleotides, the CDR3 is TGTGCCAGCAGCGAAGGTAGCGGGGGGGCAGGAGAGACCCAGTACTTC. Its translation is CASSEGSGGAGETQYF. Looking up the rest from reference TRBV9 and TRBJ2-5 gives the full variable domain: DSGVTQTPKHLITATGQRVTLRCSPRSGDLSVYWYQQSLDQGLQFLIQYYNGEERAKGNILERFSAQQFPDLHSELNLSSLELGDSALYFCASSEGSGGAGETQYFGPGTRLLVL.

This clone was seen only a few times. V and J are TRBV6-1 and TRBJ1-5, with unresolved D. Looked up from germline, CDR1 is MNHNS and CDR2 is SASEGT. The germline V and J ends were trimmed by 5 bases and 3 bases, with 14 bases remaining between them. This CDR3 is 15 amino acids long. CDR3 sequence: CASSQDPAYNQPQHF. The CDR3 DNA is TGTGCCAGCAGTCAGGACCCGGCCTACAATCAGCCCCAGCATTTT.

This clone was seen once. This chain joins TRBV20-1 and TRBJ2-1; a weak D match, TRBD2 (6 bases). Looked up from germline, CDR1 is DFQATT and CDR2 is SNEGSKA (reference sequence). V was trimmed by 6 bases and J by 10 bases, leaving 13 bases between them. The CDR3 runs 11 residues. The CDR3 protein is CSAHARGEQFF. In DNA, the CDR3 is TGCAGTGCACACGCCCGGGGGGAGCAGTTCTTC.

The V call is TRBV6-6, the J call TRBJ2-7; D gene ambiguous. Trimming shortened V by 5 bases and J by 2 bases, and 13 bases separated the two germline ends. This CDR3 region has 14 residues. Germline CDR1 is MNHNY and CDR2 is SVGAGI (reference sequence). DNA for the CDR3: TGTGCCAGCAGTGCCTTCGACATTACCTACGAGCAGTACTTC. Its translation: CASSAFDITYEQYF.

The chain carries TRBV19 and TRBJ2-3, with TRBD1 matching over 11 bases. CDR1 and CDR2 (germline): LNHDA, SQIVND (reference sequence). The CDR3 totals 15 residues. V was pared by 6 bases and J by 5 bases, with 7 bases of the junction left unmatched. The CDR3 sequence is CASSEDRGRRDTQYF. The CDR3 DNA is TGTGCCAGTAGCGAGGACAGGGGGCGAAGAGATACGCAGTATTTT.